A single sample gave rise to the 23 T cell receptor beta chains below, sequenced in a study of blood T cells in healthy people across ages. Combining a sample-barcoded 5' primer with a J-beta primer mix, a second PCR ran for 7 to 11 cycles. TCRdb used MiXCR to reprocess the 5' RACE reads, holding one entry per CDR3 protein. The table records 1.5 million to 2 million distinct CDR3 sequences, roughly 49% of them present only once. Sequencing used blood. These receptors were taken from a woman aged 35 to 49 in good health.

The chain joins TRBV29-1 to TRBJ2-1, with D uncertain. The last part of the DNA fits TRBJ2-7 better; the J call may be wrong. Looked up from germline, CDR1 is SQVTM and CDR2 is ANQGSEA. The CDR3 loop spans 14 amino acids. CDR3 sequence (DNA): TGCAGCGTTGATGGCTTCAATTCCTACAATGAGCAGTACTTC. This sequence encodes CSVDGFNSYNEQYF.

The J gene is TRBJ2-7, the V gene TRBV6-2 or TRBV6-3; D possibly corresponds to TRBD2 (6 bases). Germline CDR1 reads MNHEY; CDR2 reads SVGEGT. The CDR3 extends over 12 amino acids. Trimming cost V 7 bases and J 3 bases, with 10 bases left between them. The CDR3: CASNWRGYEQYF. CDR3 DNA sequence: TGTGCCAGCAATTGGAGGGGCTACGAGCAGTACTTC.

J is TRBJ2-7 and V is TRBV7-2, with D perhaps TRBD1 or TRBD2 (5 bases each). The CDR3 covers 15 residues. Trimming removed 6 bases from V and 0 bases from J, with 15 bases in between. Germline V gives CDR1 SGHTA, CDR2 FQGNSA. CDR3 amino acids: CASSDLGAGSYEQYF. CDR3 DNA sequence: TGTGCCAGCAGTGATCTTGGGGCGGGCTCCTACGAGCAGTACTTC. The whole variable domain, remainder taken from reference TRBV7-2 and TRBJ2-7, is GAGVSQSPSNKVTEKGKDVELRCDPISGHTALYWYRQSLGQGLEFLIYFQGNSAPDKSGLPSDRFSAERTGGSVSTLTIQRTQQEDSAVYLCASSDLGAGSYEQYFGPGTRLTVT.

The genes are TRBV6-5 and TRBJ2-3; tentatively, D is TRBD2 (6 bases). V gave up 6 bases and J gave up 2 bases, with 18 bases separating them. The CDR3 spans 16 residues. The germline V gene encodes CDR1 MNHEY and CDR2 SVGAGI. As DNA, the CDR3 is TGTGCCAGCAGCCGACTTGGGTGGGGACTCACAGATACGCAGTATTTT. Its protein product is CASSRLGWGLTDTQYF.

The V call is TRBV7-9, the J call TRBJ2-5, with 10 bases aligning to TRBD1. The J call is uncertain, as TRBJ2-4 better fits the DNA end. The CDR3 has 13 residues. Looked up from germline, CDR1 is SEHNR and CDR2 is FQNEAQ (reference sequence). CDR3 protein: CASSTGGLNIQYF. Here the CDR3 DNA reads TGTGCCAGTTCGACAGGGGGCCTTAACATTCAGTACTTC.

The CDR3 sequence: CASSPGVTANQPQHF. The CDR3 DNA reads TGTGCCAGCAGTCCGGGGGTGACCGCCAATCAGCCCCAGCATTTT. This chain links TRBV27 with TRBJ1-5; tentative D call: TRBD1 (5 bases). This CDR3 has 15 amino acids. The germline CDR1 and CDR2 sequences are MNHEY and SMNVEV (reference sequence). V was pared by 5 bases and J by 3 bases, with 14 bases between.

In its sample, this clonotype was seen many times. The chain is built from TRBV24-1 and TRBJ2-3, with D uncertain. V lost 1 base, J lost 2 bases, and 6 bases lay in between. Germline CDR1 KGHDR, CDR2 SFDVKD. There are 14 residues in the CDR3. CDR3 amino acids: CATSDFGSTDTQYF. In DNA, the CDR3 is TGTGCCACCAGTGATTTCGGTTCCACAGATACGCAGTATTTT.

This clonotype occurred many times. The chain links TRBV20-1 to TRBJ2-5, with 8 bases aligning to TRBD2. Trimming removed 3 bases from V and 4 bases from J; junction bases left unmatched: 13. The CDR3 sequence is 16 residues long. Germline V lookup: CDR1 DFQATT, CDR2 SNEGSKA (reference sequence). CDR3 in amino acids: CSASLGGAGLRETQYF. The CDR3 nucleotides are TGCAGTGCTAGTCTCGGGGGGGCAGGTTTGCGAGAGACCCAGTACTTC.

This clonotype occurred many times. A junction end diverges from the germline sequence, so it may reflect a read error. The J gene is TRBJ2-1, the V gene TRBV4-1; D gene unclear. Germline V gene lookup returns CDR1 MGHRA and CDR2 YSYEKL. The CDR3 length is 15 residues. In nucleotides, the CDR3 is TGCGCCAGCAGTCAAGGGTCCCTTTATAGGGATGAGCAGTTCTTC. This gives the protein CASSQGSLYRDEQFF.

The J gene is TRBJ2-5, the V gene TRBV6-2 or TRBV6-3; 13 positions match TRBD2. The better agreement between TRBJ2-7 and the DNA end casts doubt on the J call. The CDR3 loop spans 16 amino acids. CDR1 and CDR2 (germline): MNHEY, SVGEGT. This chain's CDR3 is CAGWTSGGRFPYEQYF. The CDR3 DNA is TGTGCCGGTTGGACTAGCGGGGGCCGATTTCCCTACGAGCAGTACTTC.

The chain links TRBV4-1 to TRBJ2-1, with 9 bases aligning to TRBD2. CDR1 and CDR2 (germline): MGHRA, YSYEKL. Unmatched junction bases numbered 10, after V lost 0 bases and J lost 4 bases. This CDR3 has 18 amino acids. The DNA for the CDR3 is TGCGCCAGCAGCCAAGATTTGTGGGGCGGGGGGGAATACAATGAGCAGTTCTTC. It yields the protein CASSQDLWGGGEYNEQFF.

V gene TRBV4-3 combines with J gene TRBJ2-5; no firm D call. The CDR3 spans 15 residues. V was shortened by 1 base and J by 1 base, with 10 bases between the two germline ends. CDR1 is LGHNA and CDR2 is YSLEER in the germline V gene. In DNA form, the CDR3 reads TGCGCCAGCAGCCAAGGCCGGGTGACCCAAGAGACCCAGTACTTC. Its translation: CASSQGRVTQETQYF.

This clonotype was counted a single time. The DNA of the CDR3 is TGTGCCAGCAGCTGGACACTAGGACTAGCGGGGGGGCGGAATGAGCAGTTCTTC. Protein sequence: CASSWTLGLAGGRNEQFF. The rearrangement links TRBV7-9 to TRBJ2-1, with 15 bases matching TRBD2. Germline lookup yields CDR1 SEHNR and CDR2 FQNEAQ (reference sequence). With 4 bases clipped from V and 7 bases from J, the junction kept 11 bases outside the gene matches. CDR3 length equals 18 residues.

This clonotype was detected many times. This chain uses TRBV7-9 with TRBJ2-7; D call uncertain. This CDR3 has 12 amino acids. Trimming removed 4 bases at V and 4 bases at J, with 8 bases between. Looked up from germline, CDR1 is SEHNR and CDR2 is FQNEAQ (reference sequence). CDR3 bases: TGTGCCAGCAGCTCCAACCCTTACGAGCAGTACTTC. It encodes CASSSNPYEQYF.

Note on this clonotype: A much larger clone lies one base from this, so it may be a read error. The genes are TRBV20-1 and TRBJ2-3; D tentatively reads TRBD1 or TRBD2 (5 bases each). V dropped 7 bases and J dropped 11 bases, with 19 bases sitting between them. The CDR3 spans 12 residues. Germline V lookup: CDR1 DFQATT, CDR2 SNEGSKA (reference sequence). CDR3 in DNA: TGCAGTGGGATCAGAGAGGGGAGAATGCAGTATTTT. The encoded protein is CSGIREGRMQYF.

This clonotype has just a few counts. The V and J genes are TRBV4-3 and TRBJ1-5; the D is unclear. Between the trimmed V and J ends, which lost 0 bases and 7 bases, there was a span of 7 bases. The CDR3 spans 13 residues. The germline V gene encodes CDR1 LGHNA and CDR2 YSLEER. DNA of the CDR3: TGCGCCAGCAGCCAAGATGGGAAGCAGCCCCAGCATTTT. It codes for CASSQDGKQPQHF.

The CDR3 loop is CASSQDNREYGYTF. The CDR3 DNA is TGTGCCAGCAGCCAAGATAACAGGGAGTATGGCTACACCTTC. The rearrangement links TRBV4-2 to TRBJ1-2; possibly TRBD1 for D (6 bases). The ends were cut back, 0 bases at V and 5 bases at J, with 10 bases in the middle. The CDR3 totals 14 residues. Germline CDR1 and CDR2: LGHNA and YNFKEQ.

The V call is TRBV28, the J call TRBJ2-3, with D possibly being TRBD1 (6 bases). This CDR3 is built from 16 residues. V was clipped by 5 bases and J by 6 bases, with 21 bases between them. Germline assignment: CDR1 MDHEN and CDR2 SYDVKM. The CDR3 DNA follows: TGTGCCAGCAGTGATGGACAGCAGCTCTCTCAGGATACGCAGTATTTT. Translation: CASSDGQQLSQDTQYF.

The chain has TRBV16 and TRBJ2-1, with a weak D call TRBD2 (5 bases). Looked up from germline, CDR1 is KGHSY and CDR2 is FQNENV. The V gene lost 3 bases and the J gene lost 0 bases, with 9 bases spanning the gap. There are 15 residues in the CDR3. The DNA for the CDR3 is TGTGCCAGCAGCCATAGGGAGAGCTCCTACAATGAGCAGTTCTTC. Its translation is CASSHRESSYNEQFF.

This clonotype has more than one count but fewer than ten. J is TRBJ1-6 and V is TRBV19; D is possibly TRBD1 (5 bases). Trimming pared 9 bases from V and 7 bases from J, leaving 10 bases between. Germline loops: CDR1 LNHDA, CDR2 SQIVND (reference sequence). CDR3 length: 12 residues. Here the CDR3 DNA reads TGTGCCAGCCGCAGGGAGAATTCACCCCTCCACTTT. Residues: CASRRENSPLHF.

Points on this clonotype: An end of the junction does not agree with germline; a read error may underlie this. The V call is TRBV7-7, the J call TRBJ2-1; tentative D call: TRBD1 (6 bases). CDR3 length: 15 amino acids. Germline V gene lookup returns CDR1 SSHAT and CDR2 FNYEAQ (reference sequence). The CDR3 here is CASSLTEGEYNEQFF. For the CDR3, the DNA is TGTGCTAGCAGCTTGACAGAGGGGGAATACAATGAGCAGTTCTTC.

Concerning this clonotype: Relative to the germline gene, one junction end is altered; a read error may explain this. This chain uses TRBV28 with TRBJ2-7, with D perhaps matching TRBD1 (5 bases). The CDR3 consists of 14 residues. Germline V lookup: CDR1 MDHEN, CDR2 SYDVKM. CDR3 protein: CASGSRQNSDEQYF. CDR3 bases: TGTGCCAGCGGCTCCCGACAGAACTCCGACGAGCAGTACTTC.

This clonotype was seen at least ten times. V is TRBV7-8 and J is TRBJ2-3, with a tentative D call TRBD2 (5 bases). The CDR3 is 17 residues long. Deletions cut 2 bases from V and 3 bases from J, with 18 bases between. Germline V gives CDR1 SGHVS, CDR2 FQNEAQ. This CDR3 is CASSLLLPPEGTDTQYF. In DNA, the CDR3 is TGTGCCAGCAGCTTATTATTGCCGCCCGAGGGTACAGATACGCAGTATTTT.